Below are 14 T cell receptor beta chains sequenced from a single sample in a study of Ad26.COV2.S vaccination and SARS-CoV-2 variants. Treatment defined: approximately 18 received Ad26.COV2.S at low or high dose, single or two shots; 5 received placebo; per-sample allocation not given. Samples came from day 63 after the first vaccine or placebo injection. Profiling relied on immunoSEQ multiplex PCR, and the TCRdb table lists in-frame clones only, not all of them. Altogether some 330,000 clones are present, roughly nine tenths being singletons, with the ten largest covering 5.5%. This material consisted of peripheral blood, taken in a trial of Ad26.COV2.S vaccine versus placebo. These TCRs come from a person between 18 and 65 years old who received the Ad26.COV2.S COVID-19 vaccine or a placebo.

This sequence joins TRBV27 and TRBJ2-5, with D maybe TRBD1 (6 bases). Per germline, CDR1 MNHEY and CDR2 SMNVEV (reference sequence). The CDR3 is 14 amino acids. Trimming left V 5 bases short and J 3 bases short, with 13 bases between. DNA for the CDR3: TGTGCCAGCAGTCCCTTGGACAGAGAAGAGACCCAGTACTTC. Amino acid sequence: CASSPLDREETQYF.

The chain's CDR3 is CASSPDREGAFF. The CDR3 DNA reads as TGTGCCAGCTCACCAGACAGGGAGGGAGCTTTCTTT. The rearrangement links TRBV18 to TRBJ1-1, with 7 bases matching TRBD1. The germline V gene encodes CDR1 KGHSH and CDR2 LQKENI. V dropped 2 bases and J dropped 10; count of bases not matched to a gene: 4. CDR3 size: 12 residues.

The gene calls are TRBV7-2 and TRBJ1-1, with D tentatively TRBD1 (6 bases). The germline V gene has CDR1 SGHTA and CDR2 FQGNSA. This CDR3 has 14 residues. With 1 base removed from V and 10 bases from J, the gap between germline ends came to 16 bases. Written as DNA, the CDR3 is TGTGCCAGCAGCTTAGTAGTACAGGGTATCGGAGCTTTCTTT. It codes for CASSLVVQGIGAFF.

This chain links TRBV5-6 with TRBJ1-1; weak D call: TRBD1 (5 bases). The germline V gene has CDR1 SGHDT and CDR2 YYEEEE. This CDR3 has 12 residues. V lost 4 bases and J lost 6, with 10 bases in between. In nucleotides, the CDR3 is TGTGCCAGCAGCCCGGGGACGGCTGAAGCTTTCTTT. It is translated as CASSPGTAEAFF.

CDR3 in DNA: TGTGCCAGCCGGCTAGCGGGAGGGCCCAATGAGCAGTTCTTC. Its protein product is CASRLAGGPNEQFF. The chain joins TRBV27 to TRBJ2-1; 12 bases map to TRBD2. The junction had 5 bases not matched to a gene; V was cut back by 8 bases and J by 6 bases. Germline V gene lookup returns CDR1 MNHEY and CDR2 SMNVEV (reference sequence). The CDR3 sequence is 14 residues long.

The chain joins TRBV5-5 to TRBJ2-7; the D is unclear. The germline CDR1 and CDR2 sequences are SGHKS and YYEKEE (reference sequence). The CDR3 totals 12 residues. With 4 bases removed from V and 7 bases from J, the gap between germline ends came to 12 bases. CDR3 region: CASSLGGPEQYF. The CDR3 DNA reads as TGTGCCAGCAGCCTGGGCGGACCAGAGCAGTACTTC.

This clone showed up just once. The sample carries other DNA sequences with the same CDR3. The chain employs TRBV7-3 and TRBJ2-1; perhaps TRBD2 as D (5 bases). This CDR3 has 15 amino acids. CDR1 and CDR2 (germline): SGHTA, FQGTGA. V was trimmed by 5 bases and J by 0 bases, leaving 11 bases between them. CDR3: CASSPSGSSYNEQFF. The CDR3 region has the DNA TGTGCCAGCAGCCCAAGCGGTTCCTCCTACAATGAGCAGTTCTTC.

With regard to this clone: This CDR3 is also generated by other DNA sequences in the sample. The genes are TRBV13 and TRBJ1-1; D uncertain. The ends were cut back, 2 bases at V and 2 bases at J, with 9 bases in the middle. The CDR3 runs 14 residues. Germline-derived CDR1 and CDR2 are PRHDT and FYEKMQ (reference sequence). CDR3 in amino acids: CASSLWRGNTEAFF. CDR3 DNA sequence: TGTGCCAGCAGCTTATGGCGGGGAAACACTGAAGCTTTCTTT.

The V call is TRBV5-1, the J call TRBJ1-1, with D possibly being TRBD1 (5 bases). The V end lost 4 bases, the J end lost 6 bases, and 19 bases lay between the germline ends. CDR1 and CDR2 from the germline V gene are SGHRS and YFSETQ. This CDR3 spans 15 amino acids. The CDR3, as DNA: TGCGCCAGCAGCCCCGGGGGGTCCTTTACGGCTGAAGCTTTCTTT. Its translation is CASSPGGSFTAEAFF.

This clone was found once. V is TRBV10-3 and J is TRBJ2-2; 7 bases map to TRBD2. CDR3 length: 15 residues. Germline CDR1 ENHRY, CDR2 SYGVKD. With V trimmed by 5 bases and J by 5 bases, 8 bases remained unmatched. The CDR3 bases are TGTGCCATCAGTCTAGCGGACTATAGGACCGGGGAGCTGTTTTTT. Its protein product is CAISLADYRTGELFF.

This rearrangement joins TRBV3-1 (or the pseudogene TRBV3-2) to TRBJ2-1; TRBD1 matches 9 bases. CDR1 LGHDT and CDR2 YNNKEL come from the germline V gene (reference sequence). Trimming removed 1 base from V and 6 bases from J; junction bases left unmatched: 10. The CDR3 runs to 17 residues. The CDR3 bases are TGTGCCAGCAGCCAAGGATGGTTAGGACAGGGGTTCAATGAGCAGTTCTTC. Encoded protein: CASSQGWLGQGFNEQFF.

The genes are TRBV10-2 and TRBJ2-5, with D tentatively TRBD2 (6 bases). The CDR3 has 12 amino acids. V lost 8 bases to trimming and J lost 5 bases, with 12 bases between them. The germline gives CDR1 WSHSY, CDR2 SAAADI. The CDR3 coding sequence is TGCGCCAGCGAGAACGGGGGTGAGACCCAGTACTTC. This encodes CASENGGETQYF.

V gene TRBV3-1 (or the pseudogene TRBV3-2) combines with J gene TRBJ2-1, with D possibly TRBD1 on 6 matching bases. Trimming took off 0 bases at V and 4 bases at J, with 10 bases between the two ends. CDR1 is LGHDT, CDR2 YNNKEL, per germline (reference sequence). The CDR3 is made up of 15 amino acids. CDR3 sequence (DNA): TGTGCCAGCAGCCAAGATGCACAGGGATACAATGAGCAGTTCTTC. This encodes CASSQDAQGYNEQFF.

The J gene is TRBJ2-1, the V gene TRBV4-3; D unclear. Trimming took off 0 bases at V and 5 bases at J, with 11 bases between the two ends. CDR3 length: 15 amino acids. CDR1 LGHNA and CDR2 YSLEER come from the germline V gene. CDR3 DNA: TGCGCCAGCAGCCAAGATTCATCGAGGAACAATGAGCAGTTCTTC. As protein: CASSQDSSRNNEQFF.